This T cell receptor beta chain was recovered during a study of T cells in localized non-small cell lung cancer (dated by TCRdb to the early 2020s). Regarding the research as a whole: The study examined T cell repertoires in 200 to 250 patients with early-stage NSCLC and compared tumors with uninvolved tumor-adjacent lungs. All 240 or so NSCLC patients in the cohort were treatment-naive and had localized lung tumors that were resected. Of the NSCLC patients, fewer than 150 were male and some 97 were female, and the mean age was approximately 69 years.

TCR beta CDR3 regions were sequenced from DNA using the immunoSEQ Assay. Under the source paper's analysis protocol: T cell density was computed as TCR beta template counts normalized to usable DNA estimated by amplifying housekeeping genes. Richness was estimated with the preseqR package, extrapolating to 400,000 templates for PBMC samples and 120,000 templates for tissue samples. Clonality was calculated as one minus Pielou's evenness. To identify tissue-enriched TCRs, differential abundance testing was run on productive amino-acid clonotypes with a minimum total count of 5 and an alpha of 0.1. The Jaccard Index and the Morisita Overlap Index were used to measure repertoire overlap between compartments. TCR beta CDR3s were clustered by GLIPH together with public tetramer-defined viral CDR3s, and at least three viral sequences plus V-gene enrichment were required for viral motifs. Held by TCRdb, this immuneACCESS table contains in-frame sequences only and omits some clones. Under half of the omission traces to an unresolved V gene where checked; the cause of the rest is unknown. V, J and clone size reflect that table, while D and trimming were determined from the DNA. The sample contains 23,000 or so clones, 80% to 95% of them found a single time. The ten largest account for 13% to 15% of the sample.

At diagnosis, tumor, uninvolved tumor-adjacent lung and peripheral blood were collected and then preserved as a mix of FFPE and fresh-frozen material. For TCR repertoire profiling, blood samples were analyzed in the form of peripheral blood mononuclear cells. Its CDR3 holds 12 amino acids, cysteine through phenylalanine. This entry keeps only the CDR3 DNA: 36 bases, framed from base 1. The germline V gene provides CDR1 SGHRS and CDR2 YFSETQ. The junction shows trimming of 9 bases on V and 0 bases on J, plus 9 bases between the germline ends. Notes on this clone: It lacks a known antigen. Base qualities are not provided; no much larger clone lies one nucleotide away.

What the authors observed across the whole study: A median of 57 of the top 100 tumor clones were detected in paired uninvolved adjacent lung, and 25 to 35 of these tumor clones were also found among the top 100 clones of the paired uninvolved adjacent lung. Longer overall survival was associated with higher blood T cell density, whereas shorter survival was associated with higher adjacent-lung clonality. Multi-region tumor sequencing was not performed, so intratumor heterogeneity could not be excluded. Because of the exploratory design, TCR variables were selected using unadjusted p-values without false-discovery rate correction. Uninvolved tumor-adjacent lung showed the highest T cell clonality, higher than tumor, which suggests more focused antigenic responses in the uninvolved tumor-adjacent lung.

This clonotype originated in a man aged 40 to 70 with stage III squamous cell lung carcinoma. Sequencing was performed on peripheral blood, taken before any cancer treatment. The sequence is built from TRBV5-1 and TRBJ2-5, with TRBD2 tentatively as D gene (6 bases match). For the CDR3, the sequence is CATRGNQETQYF. The sequenced DNA: TGCGCCACCCGGGGGAACCAAGAGACCCAGTACTTC.